One and the same sample provided the 32 T cell receptor beta chains below, sequenced in a study of HIV-infected children after antiretroviral therapy interruption. RNA-based 3' RACE libraries used unique molecular identifiers. TCRdb independently ran MiXCR on the 3' RACE reads; one entry per CDR3 protein. The table records around 47,000 distinct CDR3 sequences, roughly 4.5% of them present only once. Treatment defined: PENTA 11 planned treatment interruption arm or continuous ART arm. Specimen: CD45RA+ CD4+ T cells from PBMCs, pooled from several time points, collected from a donor given antiretroviral therapy, either interrupted or continuous. This sample's subset: naive CD4+ CD45RA+ CD45RO- T cells. The receptor source for this set is a pool of human donors with HIV.

The gene calls are TRBV18 and TRBJ2-7; possibly TRBD1 for D (5 bases). The V gene lost 6 bases and the J gene lost 4 bases, with 16 bases spanning the gap. The CDR3 has 14 amino acids. CDR1 and CDR2 from the germline V gene are KGHSH and LQKENI. CDR3 coding DNA: TGTGCCAGCTCTCCGACCACAGGAGAGTACGAGCAGTACTTC. Translated: CASSPTTGEYEQYF. The variable domain in full, completed from reference TRBV18 and TRBJ2-7, reads NAGVMQNPRHLVRRRGQEARLRCSPMKGHSHVYWYRQLPEEGLKFMVYLQKENIIDESGMPKERFSAEFPKEGPSILRIQQVVRGDSAAYFCASSPTTGEYEQYFGPGTRLTVT.

V usage is TRBV20-1 and J usage is TRBJ2-1; TRBD1 matches 9 bases. The V gene's germline CDR1 is DFQATT and CDR2 SNEGSKA (reference sequence). The CDR3 covers 14 residues. V was pared by 0 bases and J by 10 bases, with 7 bases of the junction left unmatched. CDR3 in amino acids: CSARDRTGVGEQFF. The CDR3 DNA reads TGCAGTGCTAGAGATCGGACAGGGGTGGGAGAGCAGTTCTTC.

This clonotype occurred many times. The chain is built from TRBV29-1 and TRBJ1-4, with a possible D match to TRBD1 (6 bases). V was shortened by 4 bases and J by 2 bases, with 11 bases between the two germline ends. CDR3 length equals 14 residues. Germline V gives CDR1 SQVTM, CDR2 ANQGSEA. CDR3 sequence: CSVGETGTNEKLFF. In DNA, the CDR3 is TGCAGCGTTGGAGAAACAGGGACTAATGAAAAACTGTTTTTT.

The chain uses TRBV11-3 and TRBJ2-1; the D call may be TRBD1 or TRBD2 (5 bases each). The length of the CDR3 is 15 residues. Deletions cut 5 bases from V and 2 bases from J, with 13 bases between. Germline-derived CDR1 and CDR2 are SGHNT and YENEEA. The DNA for the CDR3 is TGTGCCAGCAGCCCGGGACCGATCACCTACAATGAGCAGTTCTTC. This encodes CASSPGPITYNEQFF.

This clonotype was found many times. This chain joins TRBV29-1 and TRBJ2-7; D not resolved. The V gene's germline CDR1 is SQVTM and CDR2 ANQGSEA. V lost 6 bases, J lost 1 base, and 10 bases lay in between. There are 12 residues in the CDR3. The CDR3 protein is CSVGRVSYEQYF. For the CDR3, the DNA is TGCAGCGTGGGCCGGGTATCCTACGAGCAGTACTTC.

This clonotype was seen repeatedly, ten times or more. The chain links TRBV4-1 to TRBJ2-1, with D uncertain. Germline loops: CDR1 MGHRA, CDR2 YSYEKL. The CDR3 runs 13 residues. Trimming took off 1 base at V and 9 bases at J, with 10 bases between the two ends. The CDR3 loop is CASSQVIEREQFF. DNA for the CDR3: TGCGCCAGCAGCCAAGTAATCGAACGTGAGCAGTTCTTC.

This clonotype was seen ten or more times. The chain links TRBV23-1 to TRBJ1-5; unclear D gene. TRBV23-1 is placed among ORFs of uncertain function. Trimming shortened V by 0 bases and J by 1 base, and 10 bases separated the two germline ends. This CDR3 spans 16 amino acids. The CDR3 loop is CASSQSWRTSNQPQHF. The CDR3 nucleotides are TGCGCCAGCAGTCAATCGTGGCGAACGAGCAATCAGCCCCAGCATTTT.

This clonotype was detected many times. The chain couples TRBV6-6 to TRBJ2-7; D uncertain. V was clipped by 5 bases and J by 4 bases, with 18 bases between them. CDR1 and CDR2 (germline): MNHNY, SVGAGI (reference sequence). This CDR3 contains 15 residues. This CDR3 is CASSLPLQNKYEQYF. The CDR3 coding sequence is TGTGCCAGCAGTCTACCTCTTCAAAATAAGTACGAGCAGTACTTC.

This clonotype was recorded at least ten times. V is TRBV3-1 and J is TRBJ1-1; D is possibly TRBD1 (5 bases). CDR3 length equals 14 residues. Trimming took off 0 bases at V and 2 bases at J, with 7 bases between the two ends. Germline CDR1 reads LGHDT; CDR2 reads YNNKEL (reference sequence). This chain's CDR3 is CASSQDDRNTEAFF. Written as DNA, the CDR3 is TGTGCCAGCAGCCAAGACGACAGAAACACTGAAGCTTTCTTT.

This chain uses TRBV10-3 with TRBJ1-2; no clear D gene. Germline V lookup: CDR1 ENHRY, CDR2 SYGVKD. V was pared by 3 bases and J by 2 bases, with 7 bases between. This CDR3 spans 13 amino acids. The CDR3 bases are TGTGCCATCAGTGACGAGCGAAACTATGGCTACACCTTC. Translation: CAISDERNYGYTF.

The rearrangement uses TRBV4-2 and TRBJ1-5, with D unclear. Germline V CDR1 and CDR2: LGHNA, YNFKEQ. The CDR3 consists of 16 residues. With 4 bases removed from V and 2 bases from J, the gap between germline ends came to 15 bases. The CDR3 loop reads CASSPWAGAGNQPQHF. The CDR3 bases are TGTGCCAGCAGCCCCTGGGCCGGCGCGGGCAATCAGCCCCAGCATTTT.

This clonotype showed up many times. This chain's CDR3 is CASSDLDRNSPLHF. The DNA of the CDR3 is TGTGCCAGCAGTGACTTGGACAGAAATTCACCCCTCCACTTT. The genes are TRBV6-1 and TRBJ1-6; a possible D gene is TRBD1 (6 bases). The germline V gene encodes CDR1 MNHNS and CDR2 SASEGT. The CDR3 runs to 14 residues. V dropped 3 bases and J dropped 7 bases, with 10 bases sitting between them.

This clonotype was recorded many times. The V gene is TRBV6-1, the J gene TRBJ2-1; 12 bases are shared with TRBD2. The CDR3 runs to 18 residues. CDR1 is MNHNS and CDR2 is SASEGT in the germline V gene. V shed 0 bases and J 8 bases; nucleotides not matched to a gene: 11. This CDR3 is CASSEALYGLAGGDEQFF. CDR3 nucleotide sequence: TGTGCCAGCAGTGAAGCATTATACGGGCTAGCGGGGGGGGATGAGCAGTTCTTC.

There are many counts of this clonotype. The chain is built from TRBV21-1 and TRBJ2-2; the table calls TRBD2, which could not be checked here. TRBV21-1 is shown as a pseudogene. The CDR3 totals 14 residues. The CDR3 sequence: CASEAGVNTGELFF. The CDR3 nucleotides are TGTGCCAGCGAAGCGGGGGTAAACACCGGGGAGCTGTTTTTT.

This clonotype showed up many times. V and J are TRBV18 and TRBJ1-1, with D tentatively TRBD1 (5 bases). Trimming took off 3 bases at V and 6 bases at J, with 14 bases between the two ends. This CDR3 comprises 14 residues. The germline V gene encodes CDR1 KGHSH and CDR2 LQKENI. CDR3 in amino acids: CASSPIPGISEAFF. The CDR3 bases are TGTGCCAGCTCACCGATTCCAGGGATATCTGAAGCTTTCTTT.

This clonotype was found many times. The V gene is TRBV28, the J gene TRBJ2-7; D possibly corresponds to TRBD1 (6 bases). With 11 bases removed from V and 12 bases from J, the gap between germline ends came to 23 bases. The germline V gene encodes CDR1 MDHEN and CDR2 SYDVKM. CDR3 length: 12 residues. The CDR3 loop is CASGLPDSAMYF. The CDR3 nucleotides read TGTGCCTCCGGTCTCCCGGACAGCGCGATGTACTTC.

This clonotype was observed at least ten times. CDR3 coding DNA: TGCAGCGCCATCCCTCCGGGGTTGTCCTACAATGAGCAGTTCTTC. Its protein is CSAIPPGLSYNEQFF. V gene TRBV29-1 combines with J gene TRBJ2-1, with D possibly being TRBD2 (5 bases). Trimming removed 7 bases at V and 1 base at J, with 17 bases between. This CDR3 is built from 15 residues. Per germline, CDR1 SQVTM and CDR2 ANQGSEA.

This clonotype came up many times. The junction departs from the called germline gene at one end, perhaps through a read error. The V call is TRBV5-1, the J call TRBJ1-1; D is unclear. This CDR3 has 13 residues. Germline V CDR1 and CDR2: SGHRS, YFSETQ. The CDR3: CASSLTVNTEAFF. The CDR3 nucleotides read TGTGCCAGCTCTCTGACGGTGAACACTGAAGCTTTCTTT.

This clonotype has ten or more counts. The V call is TRBV12-3 or TRBV12-4, the J call TRBJ1-1, with D possibly matching TRBD1 (6 bases). Deletions cut 6 bases from V and 4 bases from J, with 12 bases between. This CDR3 is built from 13 residues. CDR3 bases: TGTGCCAGCAGACAAACAGGGTCCACTGAAGCTTTCTTT. It codes for CASRQTGSTEAFF.

The chain has TRBV6-4 and TRBJ2-7, with D hard to call. CDR1 MRHNA and CDR2 SNTAGT come from the germline V gene. The CDR3 is made up of 17 amino acids. Trimming took off 6 bases at V and 5 bases at J, with 26 bases between the two ends. CDR3 sequence reads: CASSDNGRKFLEDEQYF. The CDR3 bases are TGTGCCAGCAGCGATAACGGACGAAAATTCCTAGAAGACGAGCAGTACTTC.

The table lists this clonotype with many counts. This sequence joins TRBV10-3 and TRBJ1-1, with D uncertain. V shed 6 bases and J shed 6 bases, with 8 bases lying between them. Germline V CDR1 and CDR2: ENHRY, SYGVKD. This CDR3 contains 11 residues. CDR3 bases: TGTGCCATCAGAAAAGGACCTGAAGCTTTCTTT. Protein sequence: CAIRKGPEAFF.

By share of the sample, this clonotype is medium-sized. This rearrangement joins TRBV5-5 to TRBJ1-1, with D maybe TRBD1 (5 bases). Trimming removed 4 bases at V and 1 base at J, with 8 bases between. This CDR3 region has 13 residues. From germline, CDR1 is SGHKS and CDR2 YYEKEE (reference sequence). The chain's CDR3 is CASSVQGNTEAFF. CDR3 sequence (DNA): TGTGCCAGCAGCGTCCAGGGGAACACTGAAGCTTTCTTT.

This clonotype was seen at least ten times. This rearrangement joins TRBV6-6 to TRBJ1-5; 11 bases fit TRBD1. There are 15 residues in the CDR3. Germline CDR1 is MNHNY and CDR2 is SVGAGI (reference sequence). Unmatched junction bases numbered 3, after V lost 2 bases and J lost 6 bases. DNA for the CDR3: TGTGCCAGCAGTTACCTTGGGACAGGGGGTCAGCCCCAGCATTTT. This sequence encodes CASSYLGTGGQPQHF.

This clonotype was recorded many times. The chain uses TRBV20-1 and TRBJ2-4, with D unresolved. Germline CDR1 and CDR2: DFQATT and SNEGSKA (reference sequence). CDR3 length: 14 amino acids. V was trimmed by 1 base and J by 0 bases, leaving 7 bases between them. CDR3 sequence: CSARVPGAKNIQYF. CDR3 sequence (DNA): TGCAGTGCTAGAGTACCGGGAGCCAAAAACATTCAGTACTTC.

This clonotype occurred many times. This chain links TRBV20-1 with TRBJ1-3; no definite D call. This CDR3 is 15 amino acids long. Per germline, CDR1 DFQATT and CDR2 SNEGSKA (reference sequence). Trimming took off 3 bases at V and 0 bases at J, with 12 bases between the two ends. This chain's CDR3 is CSASPGSVSGNTIYF. DNA for the CDR3: TGCAGTGCTAGTCCAGGAAGCGTCTCTGGAAACACCATATATTTT.

The chain combines TRBV7-8 with TRBJ1-6; D is uncertain. Germline V gives CDR1 SGHVS, CDR2 FQNEAQ. Trimming pared 5 bases from V and 3 bases from J, leaving 14 bases between. This CDR3 has 16 residues. The CDR3 region has the DNA TGTGCCAGCAGCCAAAAGGCGCAGGTCTATAATTCACCCCTCCACTTT. It encodes CASSQKAQVYNSPLHF. Full variable domain (rest looked up from reference TRBV7-8 and TRBJ1-6): GAGVSQSPRYKVAKRGQDVALRCDPISGHVSLFWYQQALGQGPEFLTYFQNEAQLDKSGLPSDRFFAERPEGSVSTLKIQRTQQEDSAVYLCASSQKAQVYNSPLHFGNGTRLTVT.

The gene calls are TRBV20-1 and TRBJ2-5, with 11 bases aligning to TRBD2. The CDR3 is 13 residues long. Germline CDR1 reads DFQATT; CDR2 reads SNEGSKA (reference sequence). J was trimmed by 1 base and V by 7 bases; bases with no gene match: 2. CDR3 sequence reads: CSGLAGTQETQYF. The DNA of the CDR3 is TGCAGTGGACTAGCGGGGACCCAAGAGACCCAGTACTTC.

This clonotype was seen at least ten times. This chain joins TRBV7-2 and TRBJ1-5, with D uncertain. CDR1 SGHTA and CDR2 FQGNSA come from the germline V gene. The CDR3 totals 15 residues. With 2 bases removed from V and 5 bases from J, the gap between germline ends came to 13 bases. CDR3 bases: TGTGCCAGCAGCTTAAGGAGCAGGTTGGATCAGCCCCAGCATTTT. It specifies CASSLRSRLDQPQHF.

The chain has TRBV5-1 and TRBJ2-3; 7 bases fit TRBD2. Trimming at V came to 4 bases and at J to 2 bases, leaving 4 bases not matched to a gene. From germline, CDR1 is SGHRS and CDR2 YFSETQ. The CDR3 has 14 amino acids. The CDR3 DNA reads as TGCGCCAGCAGCCCTGGGACTATCACAGATACGCAGTATTTT. Amino acid sequence: CASSPGTITDTQYF.

This clonotype was seen at least ten times. The gene calls are TRBV11-2 and TRBJ2-7; possibly TRBD1 for D (6 bases). There are 15 residues in the CDR3. Per the germline V gene, CDR1 is SGHAT and CDR2 is FQNNGV. V was trimmed by 4 bases and J by 2 bases, leaving 15 bases between them. CDR3 nucleotide sequence: TGTGCCAGCAGCTCCCCCAGGGGAAACGCCTACGAGCAGTACTTC. Amino acid sequence: CASSSPRGNAYEQYF.

This clonotype was detected many times. This sequence joins TRBV10-3 and TRBJ1-5; the D is unclear. Germline V CDR1 and CDR2: ENHRY, SYGVKD. The CDR3 has 13 amino acids. The germline V and J ends were trimmed by 7 bases and 1 base, with 8 bases remaining between them. The CDR3 protein is CAINPASNQPQHF. CDR3 DNA: TGTGCCATCAACCCCGCGAGCAATCAGCCCCAGCATTTT.

There are many counts of this clonotype. The chain carries TRBV11-3 and TRBJ1-1, with D hard to call. Germline CDR1 reads SGHNT; CDR2 reads YENEEA. The V and J ends lost 1 base and 2 bases respectively, with 11 bases between them. This CDR3 comprises 15 residues. This CDR3 is CASSLAEGGNTEAFF. In nucleotides, the CDR3 is TGTGCCAGCAGCTTAGCGGAGGGTGGAAACACTGAAGCTTTCTTT.